This T cell receptor beta chain is drawn from a study of blood T cell repertoires in COVID-19. About the research overall: Samples of COVID-19 (acute and convalescent) were obtained from the United States, Italy and Spain. PBMCs, B-cell-depleted T cells, or T cells provided the cDNA or gDNA that made up the material.

In the authors' workflow: Nucleated cell counts were estimated from reference gene primer amplification. Here immunoSEQ multiplex PCR was the method, and the copy in TCRdb shows in-frame clones only, minus some. The D gene and trimming were derived from the DNA, and the V and J assignments and clone size from that table. Among some 290,000 clones listed, 70% to 90% were seen once. Source material: peripheral blood. This TCR derives from a man in his late teens or twenties with active or convalescent COVID-19.

This CDR3 is CASAGTWGNAGELFF. Here the CDR3 DNA reads TGTGCCAGCGCGGGGACCTGGGGAAACGCCGGGGAGCTGTTTTTT. The rearrangement links TRBV28 to TRBJ2-2, with D possibly being TRBD2 (6 bases). Germline-derived CDR1 and CDR2 are MDHEN and SYDVKM. The CDR3 has 15 residues. Trimming removed 8 bases from V and 6 bases from J, with 19 bases in between.